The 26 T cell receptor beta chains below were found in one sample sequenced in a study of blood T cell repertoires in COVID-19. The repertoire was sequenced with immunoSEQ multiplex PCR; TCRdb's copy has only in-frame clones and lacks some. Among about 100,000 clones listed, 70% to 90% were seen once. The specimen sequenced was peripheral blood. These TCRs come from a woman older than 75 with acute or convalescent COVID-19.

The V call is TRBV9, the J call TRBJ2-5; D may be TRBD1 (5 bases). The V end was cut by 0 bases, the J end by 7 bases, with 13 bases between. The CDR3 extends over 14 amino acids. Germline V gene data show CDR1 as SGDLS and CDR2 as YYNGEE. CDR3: CASSVGGTQGTQYF. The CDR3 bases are TGTGCCAGCAGCGTAGGAGGCACTCAGGGGACCCAGTACTTC.

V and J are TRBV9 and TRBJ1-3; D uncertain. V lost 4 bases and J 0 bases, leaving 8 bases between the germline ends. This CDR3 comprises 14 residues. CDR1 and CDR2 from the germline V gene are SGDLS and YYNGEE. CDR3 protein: CASSTGSSGNTIYF. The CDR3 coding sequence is TGTGCCAGCAGCACGGGGAGCTCTGGAAACACCATATATTTT.

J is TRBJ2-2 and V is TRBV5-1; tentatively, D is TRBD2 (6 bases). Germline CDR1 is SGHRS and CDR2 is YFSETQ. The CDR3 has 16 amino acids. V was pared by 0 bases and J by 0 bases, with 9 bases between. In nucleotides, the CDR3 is TGCGCCAGCAGCTTGGTCCGGGACTCGAACACCGGGGAGCTGTTTTTT. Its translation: CASSLVRDSNTGELFF. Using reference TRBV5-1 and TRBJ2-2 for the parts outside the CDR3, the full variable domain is KAGVTQTPRYLIKTRGQQVTLSCSPISGHRSVSWYQQTPGQGLQFLFEYFSETQRNKGNFPGRFSGRQFSNSRSEMNVSTLELGDSALYLCASSLVRDSNTGELFFGEGSRLTVL.

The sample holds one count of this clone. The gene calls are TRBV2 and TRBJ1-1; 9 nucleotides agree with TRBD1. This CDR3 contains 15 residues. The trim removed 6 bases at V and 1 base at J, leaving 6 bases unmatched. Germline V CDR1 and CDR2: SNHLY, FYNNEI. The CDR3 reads CASSPGTGPNTEAFF. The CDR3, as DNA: TGTGCCAGCAGCCCCGGGACAGGGCCGAACACTGAAGCTTTCTTT. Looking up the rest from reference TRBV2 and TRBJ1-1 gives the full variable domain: EPEVTQTPSHQVTQMGQEVILRCVPISNHLYFYWYRQILGQKVEFLVSFYNNEISEKSEIFDDQFSVERPDGSNFTLKIRSTKLEDSAMYFCASSPGTGPNTEAFFGQGTRLTVV.

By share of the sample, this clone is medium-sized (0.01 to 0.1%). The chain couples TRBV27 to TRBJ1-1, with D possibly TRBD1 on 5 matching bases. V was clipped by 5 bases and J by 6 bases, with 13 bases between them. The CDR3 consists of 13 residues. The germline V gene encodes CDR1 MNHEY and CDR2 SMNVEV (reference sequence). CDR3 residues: CASSPTAAAEAFF. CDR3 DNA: TGTGCCAGCAGTCCGACAGCAGCCGCTGAAGCTTTCTTT.

CDR3 nucleotide sequence: TGTGCCAGCAGCACAGGGTGGAATGAGCAGTTCTTC. Its translation: CASSTGWNEQFF. The chain joins TRBV6-5 to TRBJ2-1, with a possible D match to TRBD1 (6 bases). The CDR3 covers 12 residues. The V and J ends lost 6 bases and 7 bases respectively, with 10 bases between them. Germline loops: CDR1 MNHEY, CDR2 SVGAGI.

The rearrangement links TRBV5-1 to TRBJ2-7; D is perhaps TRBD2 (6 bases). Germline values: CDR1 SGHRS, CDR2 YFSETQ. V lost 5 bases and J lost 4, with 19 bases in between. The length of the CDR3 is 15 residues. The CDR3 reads CASSTIGGRRYEQYF. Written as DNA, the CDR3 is TGCGCCAGCAGTACGATTGGGGGGAGGAGATACGAGCAGTACTTC.

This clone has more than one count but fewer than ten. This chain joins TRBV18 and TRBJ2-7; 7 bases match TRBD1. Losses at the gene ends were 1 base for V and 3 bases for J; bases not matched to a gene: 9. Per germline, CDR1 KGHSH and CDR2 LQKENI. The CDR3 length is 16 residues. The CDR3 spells CASSPLSGGLVYEQYF. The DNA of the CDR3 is TGTGCCAGCTCACCACTTTCAGGGGGTTTGGTCTACGAGCAGTACTTC.

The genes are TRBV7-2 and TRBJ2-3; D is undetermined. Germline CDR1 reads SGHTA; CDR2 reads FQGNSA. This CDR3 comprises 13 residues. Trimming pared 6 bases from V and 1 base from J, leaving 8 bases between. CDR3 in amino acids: CASSFVGTDTQYF. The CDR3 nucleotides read TGTGCCAGCAGTTTCGTTGGCACAGATACGCAGTATTTT. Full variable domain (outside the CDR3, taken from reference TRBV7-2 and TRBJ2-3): GAGVSQSPSNKVTEKGKDVELRCDPISGHTALYWYRQSLGQGLEFLIYFQGNSAPDKSGLPSDRFSAERTGGSVSTLTIQRTQQEDSAVYLCASSFVGTDTQYFGPGTRLTVL.

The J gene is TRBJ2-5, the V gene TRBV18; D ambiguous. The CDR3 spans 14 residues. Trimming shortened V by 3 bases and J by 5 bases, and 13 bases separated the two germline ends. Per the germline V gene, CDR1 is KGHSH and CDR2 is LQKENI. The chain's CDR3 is CASSPSSVGETQYF. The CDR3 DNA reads TGTGCCAGCTCACCTAGCTCGGTCGGGGAGACCCAGTACTTC.

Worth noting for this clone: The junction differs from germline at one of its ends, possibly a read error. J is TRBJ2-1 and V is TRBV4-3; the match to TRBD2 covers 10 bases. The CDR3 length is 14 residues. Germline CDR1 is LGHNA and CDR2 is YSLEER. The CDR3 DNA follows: TGCGCCAGCAGCCAAAATCACCAAGCGGGAGGGTGGGTCTTC. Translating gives CASSQNHQAGGWVF.

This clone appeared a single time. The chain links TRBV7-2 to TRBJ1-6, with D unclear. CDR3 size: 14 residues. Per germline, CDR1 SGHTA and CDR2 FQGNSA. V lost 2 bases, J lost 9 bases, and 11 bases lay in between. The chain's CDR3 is CASSLLRLTSPLHF. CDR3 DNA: TGTGCCAGCAGCTTACTCCGACTAACTTCACCCCTCCACTTT. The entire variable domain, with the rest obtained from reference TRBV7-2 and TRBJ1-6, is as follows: GAGVSQSPSNKVTEKGKDVELRCDPISGHTALYWYRQSLGQGLEFLIYFQGNSAPDKSGLPSDRFSAERTGGSVSTLTIQRTQQEDSAVYLCASSLLRLTSPLHFGNGTRLTVT.

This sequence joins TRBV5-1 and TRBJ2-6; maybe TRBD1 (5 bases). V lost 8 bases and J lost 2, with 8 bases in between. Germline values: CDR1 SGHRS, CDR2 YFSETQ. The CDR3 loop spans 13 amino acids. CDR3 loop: CASRGPGANVLTF. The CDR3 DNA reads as TGCGCCAGTAGGGGCCCTGGGGCCAACGTCCTGACTTTC.

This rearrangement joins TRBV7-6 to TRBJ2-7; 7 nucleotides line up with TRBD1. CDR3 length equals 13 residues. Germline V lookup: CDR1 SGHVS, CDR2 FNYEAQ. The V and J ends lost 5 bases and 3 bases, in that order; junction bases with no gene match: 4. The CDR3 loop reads CASSKDRDYEQYF. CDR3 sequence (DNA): TGTGCCAGCAGCAAAGACAGGGACTACGAGCAGTACTTC.

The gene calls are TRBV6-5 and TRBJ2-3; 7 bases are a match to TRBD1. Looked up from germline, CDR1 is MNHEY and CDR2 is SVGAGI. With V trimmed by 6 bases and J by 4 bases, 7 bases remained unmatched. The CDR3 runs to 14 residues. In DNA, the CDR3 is TGTGCCAGCAGGCCTACAGGGGCCTCAGATACGCAGTATTTT. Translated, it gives CASRPTGASDTQYF.

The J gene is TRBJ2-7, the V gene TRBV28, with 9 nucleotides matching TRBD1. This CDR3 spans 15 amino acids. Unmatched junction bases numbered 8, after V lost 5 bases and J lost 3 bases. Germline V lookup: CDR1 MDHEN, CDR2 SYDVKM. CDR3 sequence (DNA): TGTGCCAGCAGTGAGATACAGGGGGCCCTCTACGAGCAGTACTTC. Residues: CASSEIQGALYEQYF.

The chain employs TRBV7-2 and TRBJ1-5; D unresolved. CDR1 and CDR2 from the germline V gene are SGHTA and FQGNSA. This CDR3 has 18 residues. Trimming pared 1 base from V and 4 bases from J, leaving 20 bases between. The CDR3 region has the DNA TGTGCCAGCAGCTTAGATTTGCCGACTAGACTCAGGAATCAGCCCCAGCATTTT. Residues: CASSLDLPTRLRNQPQHF.

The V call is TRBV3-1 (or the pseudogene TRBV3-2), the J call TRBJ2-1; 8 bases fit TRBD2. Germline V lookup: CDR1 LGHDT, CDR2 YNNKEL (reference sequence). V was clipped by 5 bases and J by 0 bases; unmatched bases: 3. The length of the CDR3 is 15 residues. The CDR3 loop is CASSFSGNSYNEQFF. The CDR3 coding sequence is TGTGCCAGCAGCTTTAGCGGGAACTCCTACAATGAGCAGTTCTTC.

This CDR3 reads CASSTAGTGENTIYF. The CDR3 coding sequence is TGTGCCAGCAGTACCGCAGGGACTGGGGAAAACACCATATATTTT. This chain uses TRBV2 with TRBJ1-3; TRBD1 might be the D (5 bases). This CDR3 spans 15 amino acids. V lost 5 bases to trimming and J lost 6 bases, with 17 bases between them. Germline CDR1 and CDR2: SNHLY and FYNNEI.

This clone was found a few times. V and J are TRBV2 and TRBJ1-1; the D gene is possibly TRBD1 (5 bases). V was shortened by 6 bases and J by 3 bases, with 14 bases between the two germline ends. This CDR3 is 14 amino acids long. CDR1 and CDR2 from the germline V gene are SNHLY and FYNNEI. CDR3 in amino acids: CASSLQGRDTEAFF. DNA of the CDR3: TGTGCCAGCAGCCTGCAGGGCAGGGACACTGAAGCTTTCTTT.

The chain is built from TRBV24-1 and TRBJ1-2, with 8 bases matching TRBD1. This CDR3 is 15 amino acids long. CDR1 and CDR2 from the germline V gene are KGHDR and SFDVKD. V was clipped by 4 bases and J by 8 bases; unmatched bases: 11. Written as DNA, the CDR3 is TGTGCCACCAGTGACCCGACCACAGGGGGGAGCGGCTACACCTTC. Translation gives CATSDPTTGGSGYTF.

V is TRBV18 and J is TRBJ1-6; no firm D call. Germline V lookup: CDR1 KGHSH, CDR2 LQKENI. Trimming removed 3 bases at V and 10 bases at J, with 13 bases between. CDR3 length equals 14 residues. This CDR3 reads CASSPTGEPSPLHF. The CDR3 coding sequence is TGTGCCAGCTCACCCACTGGGGAGCCCTCACCCCTCCACTTT.

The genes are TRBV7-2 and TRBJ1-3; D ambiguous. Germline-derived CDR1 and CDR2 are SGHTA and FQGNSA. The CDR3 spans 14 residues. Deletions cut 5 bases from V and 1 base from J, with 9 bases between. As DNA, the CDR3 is TGTGCCAGCAGCCAGGTTCGGTCTGGAAACACCATATATTTT. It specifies CASSQVRSGNTIYF.

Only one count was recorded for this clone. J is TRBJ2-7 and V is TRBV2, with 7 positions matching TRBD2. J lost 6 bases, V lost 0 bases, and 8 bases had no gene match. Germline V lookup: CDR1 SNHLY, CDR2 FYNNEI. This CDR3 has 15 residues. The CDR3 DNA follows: TGTGCCAGCAGTGAAGCGTGGGGGGGATTGAGCGAGCAGTACTTC. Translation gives CASSEAWGGLSEQYF.

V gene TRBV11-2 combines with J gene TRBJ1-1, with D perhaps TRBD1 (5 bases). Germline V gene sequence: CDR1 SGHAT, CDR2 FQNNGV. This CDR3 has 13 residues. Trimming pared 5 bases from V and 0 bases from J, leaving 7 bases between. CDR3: CASSQGMNTEAFF. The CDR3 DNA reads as TGTGCCAGCAGCCAGGGCATGAACACTGAAGCTTTCTTT.

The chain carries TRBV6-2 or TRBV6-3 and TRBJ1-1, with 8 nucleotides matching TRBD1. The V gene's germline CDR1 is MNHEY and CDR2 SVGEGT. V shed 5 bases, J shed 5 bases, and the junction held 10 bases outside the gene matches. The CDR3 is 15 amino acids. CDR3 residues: CASSRGQGARTEAFF. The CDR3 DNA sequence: TGTGCCAGCAGTCGCGGCCAGGGGGCTCGGACTGAAGCTTTCTTT.